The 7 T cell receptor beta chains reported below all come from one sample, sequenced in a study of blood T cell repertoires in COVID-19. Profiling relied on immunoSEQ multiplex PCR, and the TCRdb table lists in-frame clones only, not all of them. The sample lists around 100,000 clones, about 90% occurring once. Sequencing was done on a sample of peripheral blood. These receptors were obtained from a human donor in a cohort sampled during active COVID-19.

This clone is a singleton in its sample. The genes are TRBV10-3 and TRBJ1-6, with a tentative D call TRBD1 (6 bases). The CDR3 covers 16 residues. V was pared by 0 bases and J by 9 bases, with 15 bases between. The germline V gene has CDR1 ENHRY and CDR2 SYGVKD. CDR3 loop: CAISESKAGAGSPLHF. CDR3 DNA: TGTGCCATCAGTGAGTCGAAGGCAGGGGCAGGTTCACCCCTCCACTTT.

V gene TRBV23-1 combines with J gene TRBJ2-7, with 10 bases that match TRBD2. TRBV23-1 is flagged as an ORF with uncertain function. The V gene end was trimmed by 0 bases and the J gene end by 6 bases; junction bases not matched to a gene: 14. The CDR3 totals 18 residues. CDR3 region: CASSQSELAGATIVEQYF. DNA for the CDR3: TGCGCCAGCAGTCAATCGGAGCTAGCGGGAGCTACTATCGTCGAGCAGTACTTC.

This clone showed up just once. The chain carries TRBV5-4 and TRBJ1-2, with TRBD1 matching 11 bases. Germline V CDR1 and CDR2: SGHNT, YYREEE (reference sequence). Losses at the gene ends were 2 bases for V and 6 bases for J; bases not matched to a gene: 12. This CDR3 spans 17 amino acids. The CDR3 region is CASSLGQGARALDGYTF. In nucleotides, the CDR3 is TGTGCCAGCAGCTTAGGACAGGGGGCGCGCGCGTTGGATGGCTACACCTTC.

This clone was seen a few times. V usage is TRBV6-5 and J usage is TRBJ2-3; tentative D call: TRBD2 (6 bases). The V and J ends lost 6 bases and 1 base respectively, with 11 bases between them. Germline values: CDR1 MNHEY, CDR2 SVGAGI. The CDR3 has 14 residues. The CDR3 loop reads CASSGGSGTDTQYF. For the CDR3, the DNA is TGTGCCAGCAGCGGGGGTTCCGGCACAGATACGCAGTATTTT.

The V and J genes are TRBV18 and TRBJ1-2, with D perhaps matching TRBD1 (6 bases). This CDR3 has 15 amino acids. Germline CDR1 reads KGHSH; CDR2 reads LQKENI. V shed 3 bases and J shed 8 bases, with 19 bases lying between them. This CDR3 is CASSPGQNFAAGYTF. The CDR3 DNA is TGTGCCAGCTCACCTGGACAGAACTTCGCGGCGGGCTACACCTTC.

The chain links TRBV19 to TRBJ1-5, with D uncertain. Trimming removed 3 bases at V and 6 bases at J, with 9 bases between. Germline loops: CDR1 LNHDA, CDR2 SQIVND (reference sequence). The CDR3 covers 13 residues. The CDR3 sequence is CASSMRESQPQHF. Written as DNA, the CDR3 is TGTGCCAGTAGTATGAGGGAAAGTCAGCCCCAGCATTTT.

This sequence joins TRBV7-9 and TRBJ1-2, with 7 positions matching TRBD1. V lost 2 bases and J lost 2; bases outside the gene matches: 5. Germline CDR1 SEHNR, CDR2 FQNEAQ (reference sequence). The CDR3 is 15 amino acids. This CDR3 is CASSLSRDRNYGYTF. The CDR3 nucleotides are TGTGCCAGCAGCTTAAGCCGGGACAGAAACTATGGCTACACCTTC.